This T cell receptor (beta chain) appears in the sequencing data of a study of vaccination and CD4 T cells after COVID-19. In the study overall: For each participant, vaccination comprised two doses of either the BNT162b2 or the mRNA-1273 vaccine. Broader study findings: For SARS-CoV-2-reactive clonotypes, the median went from approximately 21 to 38, a nonsignificant increase.

Between the trimmed V and J ends, which lost 2 bases and 7 bases, there was a span of 11 bases. CDR3 length: 14 residues. Germline loops: CDR1 MNHEY, CDR2 SVGAGI. Sequencing of the DNA from cultured CD4+ T cells was carried out with the Oncomine TCR Beta short-read assay. TCRdb used MiXCR to reprocess the PCR reads, holding one entry per CDR3 protein. The sample includes 10,000 to 15,000 distinct CDR3 sequences, about two fifths of them seen just once. The table lists this clonotype with a count of one. Its matching antigen is unknown. Sample treatment: roughly ten-day PBMC culture with coronavirus spike peptide pools or control peptides (ViraFEST assay). Positive PCR dates spanned March to December 2020, predating US Alpha, Beta and Delta variants.

This TCR came from a human donor who had recovered from COVID-19. This material consisted of CD4+ T cells from blood, cultured in vitro, taken before SARS-CoV-2 vaccination. The chain carries TRBV6-5 and TRBJ2-2; weak D call: TRBD1 (6 bases). The CDR3 spells CASSYLGGHGELFF. CDR3 in DNA: TGTGCCAGCAGTTACCTAGGGGGACACGGGGAGCTGTTTTTT.